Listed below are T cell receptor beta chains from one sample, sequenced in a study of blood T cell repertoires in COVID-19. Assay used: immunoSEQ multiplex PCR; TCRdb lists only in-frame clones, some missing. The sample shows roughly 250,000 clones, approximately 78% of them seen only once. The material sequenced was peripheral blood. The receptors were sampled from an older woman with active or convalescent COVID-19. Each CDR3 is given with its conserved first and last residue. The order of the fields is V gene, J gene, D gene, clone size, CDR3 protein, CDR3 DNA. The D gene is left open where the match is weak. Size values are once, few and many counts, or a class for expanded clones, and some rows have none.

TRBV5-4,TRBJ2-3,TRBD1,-,CASSLGTGTDTQYF,TGTGCCAGCAGCTTGGGGACAGGGACAGATACGCAGTATTTT
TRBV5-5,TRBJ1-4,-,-,CASADRANEKLFF,TGTGCCAGCGCGGACAGAGCTAATGAAAAACTGTTTTTT
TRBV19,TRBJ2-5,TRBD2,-,CASRSLAGEQETQYF,TGTGCCAGTAGGTCCCTAGCGGGGGAACAAGAGACCCAGTACTTC
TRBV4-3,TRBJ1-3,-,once,CASSQGVGPLSGNTIYF,TGCGCCAGCAGCCAAGGAGTGGGGCCATTATCTGGAAACACCATATATTTT
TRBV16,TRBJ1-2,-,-,CASSSTTGSYGYTF,TGTGCCAGCAGCTCGACGACAGGAAGCTATGGCTACACCTTC
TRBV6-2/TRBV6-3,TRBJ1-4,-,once,CASSSPAATNEKLFF,TGTGCCAGCAGTTCTCCGGCGGCAACTAATGAAAAACTGTTTTTT
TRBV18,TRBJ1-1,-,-,CASSPTGGGYTEAFF,TGTGCCAGCTCACCAACAGGAGGAGGGTACACTGAAGCTTTCTTT
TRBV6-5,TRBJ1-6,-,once,CASSYSAGSGRSPLHF,TGTGCCAGCAGTTACTCCGCGGGCAGCGGGAGGTCACCCCTCCACTTT
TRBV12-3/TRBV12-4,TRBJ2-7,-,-,CASSLAGPEQYF,TGTGCCAGCAGTTTAGCGGGGCCCGAGCAGTACTTC
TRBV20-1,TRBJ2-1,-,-,CSASGGGGNEQFF,TGCAGTGCTAGTGGGGGAGGGGGTAATGAGCAGTTCTTC
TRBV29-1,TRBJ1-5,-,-,CSAQDTSNQPQHF,TGCAGCGCCCAGGACACTAGCAATCAGCCCCAGCATTTT
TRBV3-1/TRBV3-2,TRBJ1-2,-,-,CASSQALPGYGYTF,TGTGCCAGCAGCCAAGCCCTTCCGGGGTATGGCTACACCTTC
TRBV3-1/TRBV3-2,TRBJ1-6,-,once,CASRGAPYNSPLHF,TGTGCCAGCAGGGGGGCCCCCTATAATTCACCCCTCCACTTT
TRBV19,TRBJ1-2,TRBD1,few,CASTTIGQANYGYTF,TGTGCCAGTACCACGATCGGACAGGCTAACTATGGCTACACCTTC
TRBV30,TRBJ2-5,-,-,CAWKIGGTMTQYF,TGTGCCTGGAAGATAGGGGGGACTATGACCCAGTACTTC
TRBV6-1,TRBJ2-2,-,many,CASSEGGRTGELFF,TGTGCCAGCAGTGAAGGAGGGCGCACCGGGGAGCTGTTTTTT
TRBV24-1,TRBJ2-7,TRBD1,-,CATSGVWDRHYEQYF,TGTGCCACCAGTGGGGTTTGGGACAGGCACTACGAGCAGTACTTC
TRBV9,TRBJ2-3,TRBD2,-,CASSPGLAGTFTDTQYF,TGTGCCAGCAGCCCCGGACTAGCGGGTACCTTCACAGATACGCAGTATTTT
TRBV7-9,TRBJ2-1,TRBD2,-,CASVLRGDYNEQFF,TGTGCCAGCGTGCTGCGGGGGGACTACAATGAGCAGTTCTTC
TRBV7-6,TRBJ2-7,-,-,CASSVTGHPSYEQYF,TGTGCCAGCAGCGTTACAGGGCACCCCTCCTACGAGCAGTACTTC
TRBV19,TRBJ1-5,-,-,CASTPDRLSNQPQHF,TGTGCCAGTACCCCCGACAGGCTTAGCAATCAGCCCCAGCATTTT
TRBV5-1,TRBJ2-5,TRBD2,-,CASSLDGGYTETQYF,TGCGCCAGCAGCTTGGACGGGGGGTATACGGAGACCCAGTACTTC
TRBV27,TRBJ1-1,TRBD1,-,CASSFGDRGRSEAFF,TGTGCCAGCAGTTTCGGGGACAGGGGGCGGTCTGAAGCTTTCTTT
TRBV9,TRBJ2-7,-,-,CASSVAMGGYEQYF,TGTGCCAGCAGCGTAGCCATGGGGGGCTACGAGCAGTACTTC
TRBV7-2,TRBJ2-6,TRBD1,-,CASSLGRGRFGANVLTF,TGTGCCAGCAGCTTAGGCAGGGGGCGGTTTGGGGCCAACGTCCTGACTTTC
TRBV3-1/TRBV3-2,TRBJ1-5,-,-,CASSHVNQPQHF,TGTGCCAGCAGCCACGTCAATCAGCCCCAGCATTTT
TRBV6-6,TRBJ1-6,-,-,CASSYRENNSPLHF,TGTGCCAGCAGTTATCGGGAAAATAATTCACCCCTCCACTTT
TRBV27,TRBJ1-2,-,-,CASSLSAGGYYGYTF,TGTGCCAGCAGTTTATCGGCGGGGGGCTACTATGGCTACACCTTC
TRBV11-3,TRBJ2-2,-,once,CASSYGGNTGELFF,TGTGCCAGCAGCTACGGCGGGAACACCGGGGAGCTGTTTTTT
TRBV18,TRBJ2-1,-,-,CASSPPRKYNEQFF,TGTGCCAGCTCACCTCCTAGAAAATACAATGAGCAGTTCTTC
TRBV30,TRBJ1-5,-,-,CAWSVAGKGNQPQHF,TGTGCCTGGAGTGTAGCAGGGAAGGGCAATCAGCCCCAGCATTTT
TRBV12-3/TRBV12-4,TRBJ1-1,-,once,CASSKGTEAFF,TGTGCCAGCAGCAAGGGGACTGAAGCTTTCTTT
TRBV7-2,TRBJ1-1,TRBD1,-,CASSHRGVGAEAFF,TGTGCCAGCAGCCACAGGGGTGTGGGGGCTGAAGCTTTCTTT
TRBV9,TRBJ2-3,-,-,CASSVGLVGTDTQYF,TGTGCCAGCAGCGTAGGACTAGTTGGCACAGATACGCAGTATTTT
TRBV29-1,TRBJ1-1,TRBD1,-,CSVTRTDRGDTEAFF,TGCAGCGTGACCAGGACGGACAGGGGTGACACTGAAGCTTTCTTT
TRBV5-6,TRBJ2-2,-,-,CASSAGRGWTGELFF,TGTGCCAGCAGCGCGGGTAGAGGGTGGACCGGGGAGCTGTTTTTT
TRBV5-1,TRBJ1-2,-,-,CASSMDGTMIGYTF,TGCGCCAGCAGCATGGACGGTACTATGATTGGCTACACCTTC
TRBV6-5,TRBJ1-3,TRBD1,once,CASSYSARGRRNTIYF,TGTGCCAGCAGTTACTCGGCCAGGGGGCGAAGAAACACCATATATTTT
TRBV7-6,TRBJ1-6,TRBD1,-,CASSLAAPTGDSPLHF,TGTGCCAGCAGCTTAGCGGCACCGACAGGGGACTCACCCCTCCACTTT
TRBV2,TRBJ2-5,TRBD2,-,CASRQRTSHQETQYF,TGTGCCAGCAGACAAAGGACTAGCCACCAAGAGACCCAGTACTTC
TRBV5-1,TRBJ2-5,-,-,CASSRGTPQETQYF,TGCGCCAGCAGCCGAGGGACTCCCCAAGAGACCCAGTACTTC
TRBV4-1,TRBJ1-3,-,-,CASSQEDSSGNTIYF,TGCGCCAGCAGCCAAGAGGACAGCTCTGGAAACACCATATATTTT
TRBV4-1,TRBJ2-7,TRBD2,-,CASSRTVSGALYEQYF,TGCGCCAGCAGCCGGACTGTTAGCGGGGCATTGTACGAGCAGTACTTC
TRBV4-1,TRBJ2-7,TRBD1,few,CASSQDRDSSYEQYF,TGCGCCAGCAGCCAAGACCGGGACAGCTCCTACGAGCAGTACTTC
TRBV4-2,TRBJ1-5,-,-,CASSQDEAVGNQPQHF,TGTGCCAGCAGCCAAGATGAGGCCGTAGGCAATCAGCCCCAGCATTTT
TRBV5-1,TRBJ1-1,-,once,CASSLDGARDNTEAFF,TGCGCCAGCAGCTTGGATGGGGCGCGGGATAACACTGAAGCTTTCTTT
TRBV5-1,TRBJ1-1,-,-,CASTFGNTEAFF,TGCGCCAGCACTTTCGGGAACACTGAAGCTTTCTTT
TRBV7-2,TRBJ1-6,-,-,CASSLILNSNNSPLHF,TGTGCCAGCAGCTTAATTTTAAACAGTAATAATTCACCCCTCCACTTT
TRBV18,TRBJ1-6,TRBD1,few,CASSPRDRTPLHF,TGTGCCAGCTCACCTAGGGACAGAACGCCCCTCCACTTT
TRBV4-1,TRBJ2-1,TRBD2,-,CASSRDFVAGGYNEQFF,TGCGCCAGCAGCCGAGACTTTGTAGCGGGGGGGTACAATGAGCAGTTCTTC
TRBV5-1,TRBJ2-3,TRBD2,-,CASSLVAGGQDTQYF,TGCGCCAGCAGCTTGGTGGCGGGGGGGCAAGATACGCAGTATTTT
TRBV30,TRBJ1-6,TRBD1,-,CAWNPGQGAGSPLHF,TGTGCCTGGAACCCGGGACAGGGAGCGGGATCACCCCTCCACTTT
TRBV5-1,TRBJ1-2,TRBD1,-,CASSTGQGYGYTF,TGCGCCAGCAGCACCGGACAGGGCTATGGCTACACCTTC
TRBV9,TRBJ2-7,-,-,CASSVGGDSYEQYF,TGTGCCAGCAGCGTAGGGGGGGACTCCTACGAGCAGTACTTC
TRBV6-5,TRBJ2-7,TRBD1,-,CASSSPRGSYEQYF,TGTGCCAGCAGCAGCCCCAGGGGGTCCTACGAGCAGTACTTC
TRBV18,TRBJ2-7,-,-,CASSPDRDSKAGIYEQYF,TGTGCCAGCTCACCAGACCGGGACTCCAAGGCGGGGATCTACGAGCAGTACTTC
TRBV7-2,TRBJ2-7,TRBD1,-,CASSRDRGRDEQYF,TGTGCCAGCAGCAGGGACAGGGGGAGAGACGAGCAGTACTTC
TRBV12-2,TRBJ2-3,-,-,CASRLAGSSTDTQYF,TGTGCAAGTCGCTTAGCCGGTTCTAGCACAGATACGCAGTATTTT
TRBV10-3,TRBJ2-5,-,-,CAIRGTQETQYF,TGTGCCATCAGAGGGACTCAAGAGACCCAGTACTTC
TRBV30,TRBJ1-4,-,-,CAWRVGRTGEKLFF,TGTGCCTGGAGGGTGGGTAGAACGGGTGAAAAACTGTTTTTT